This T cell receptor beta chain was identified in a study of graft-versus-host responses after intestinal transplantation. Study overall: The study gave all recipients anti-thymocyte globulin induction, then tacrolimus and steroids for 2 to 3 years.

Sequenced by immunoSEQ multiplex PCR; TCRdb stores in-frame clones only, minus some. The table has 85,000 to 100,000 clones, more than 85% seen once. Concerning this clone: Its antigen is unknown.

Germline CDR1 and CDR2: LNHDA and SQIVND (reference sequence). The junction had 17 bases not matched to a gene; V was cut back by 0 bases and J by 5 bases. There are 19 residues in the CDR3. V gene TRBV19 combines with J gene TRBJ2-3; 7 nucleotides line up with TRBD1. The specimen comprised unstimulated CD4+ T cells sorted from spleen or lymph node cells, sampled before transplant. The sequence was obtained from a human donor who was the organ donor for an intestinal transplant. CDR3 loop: CASSIDATRGQVGRDTQYF. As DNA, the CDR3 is TGTGCCAGTAGTATAGATGCCACCCGAGGACAGGTGGGACGAGATACGCAGTATTTT.